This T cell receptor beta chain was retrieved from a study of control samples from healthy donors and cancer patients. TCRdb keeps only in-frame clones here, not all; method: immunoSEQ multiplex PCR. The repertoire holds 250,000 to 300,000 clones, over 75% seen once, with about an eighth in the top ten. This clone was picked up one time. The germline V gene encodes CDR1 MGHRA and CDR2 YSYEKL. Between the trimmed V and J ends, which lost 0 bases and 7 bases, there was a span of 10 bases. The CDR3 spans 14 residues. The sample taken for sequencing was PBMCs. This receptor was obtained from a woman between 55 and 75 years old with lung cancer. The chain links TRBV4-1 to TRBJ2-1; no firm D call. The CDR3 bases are TGCGCCAGCAGCCAAGATGGTCGCCTGAATGAGCAGTTCTTC. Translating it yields CASSQDGRLNEQFF.